The 5 T cell receptor beta chains presented below share a single source sample, sequenced in a study of shared clonotypes between healthy human individuals. The data were produced by immunoSEQ multiplex PCR, yet TCRdb's version contains in-frame clones alone and is incomplete. The sample holds 2 million to 3 million clones; 93% are singletons and the top ten take roughly 0.36%. The specimen was naive CD4+ T cells from PBMCs. The subset denotes: CD45RA+ positively selected. Receptor source: a man in his late teens or twenties in good health. Some clones in this sample may be carry-over from other donors' samples.

The chain joins TRBV27 to TRBJ1-5; 7 positions agree with TRBD1. V was pared by 6 bases and J by 3 bases, with 11 bases of the junction left unmatched. The CDR3 runs to 16 residues. Germline-derived CDR1 and CDR2 are MNHEY and SMNVEV (reference sequence). The CDR3: CASSQAGTVLNQPQHF. CDR3 in DNA: TGTGCCAGCAGCCAGGCCGGGACAGTTCTCAATCAGCCCCAGCATTTT.

This chain uses TRBV5-4 with TRBJ1-2; D might be TRBD1 (5 bases). The CDR3 is 14 residues long. CDR1 is SGHNT and CDR2 is YYREEE in the germline V gene (reference sequence). Between the trimmed V and J ends, which lost 4 bases and 2 bases, there was a span of 12 bases. CDR3 sequence reads: CASSPGEGNYGYTF. The CDR3 DNA sequence: TGTGCCAGCAGCCCGGGGGAAGGAAACTATGGCTACACCTTC.

J is TRBJ2-7 and V is TRBV6-5; no clear D. The CDR3 spans 15 residues. CDR1 is MNHEY, CDR2 SVGAGI, per germline. Between the trimmed V and J ends, which lost 0 bases and 0 bases, there was a span of 9 bases. The CDR3 bases are TGTGCCAGCAGTTACTCACCAGAGAGCTCCTACGAGCAGTACTTC. It encodes CASSYSPESSYEQYF.

The genes are TRBV7-8 and TRBJ1-1; D is unclear. Trimming took off 5 bases at V and 0 bases at J, with 10 bases between the two ends. The CDR3 runs 14 residues. The V gene's germline CDR1 is SGHVS and CDR2 FQNEAQ. The chain's CDR3 is CASSAATVNTEAFF. As DNA, the CDR3 is TGTGCCAGCAGCGCCGCAACAGTGAACACTGAAGCTTTCTTT.

This clone was seen just once. The chain is built from TRBV18 and TRBJ2-1, with 14 bases aligning to TRBD2. The CDR3 contains 14 residues. Germline assignment: CDR1 KGHSH and CDR2 LQKENI. After removal of 6 bases from V and 8 bases from J, the junction contained 3 bases not matched to a gene. The CDR3 loop reads CASSPTSGRDEQFF. Written as DNA, the CDR3 is TGTGCCAGCTCCCCGACTAGCGGGAGGGATGAGCAGTTCTTC.